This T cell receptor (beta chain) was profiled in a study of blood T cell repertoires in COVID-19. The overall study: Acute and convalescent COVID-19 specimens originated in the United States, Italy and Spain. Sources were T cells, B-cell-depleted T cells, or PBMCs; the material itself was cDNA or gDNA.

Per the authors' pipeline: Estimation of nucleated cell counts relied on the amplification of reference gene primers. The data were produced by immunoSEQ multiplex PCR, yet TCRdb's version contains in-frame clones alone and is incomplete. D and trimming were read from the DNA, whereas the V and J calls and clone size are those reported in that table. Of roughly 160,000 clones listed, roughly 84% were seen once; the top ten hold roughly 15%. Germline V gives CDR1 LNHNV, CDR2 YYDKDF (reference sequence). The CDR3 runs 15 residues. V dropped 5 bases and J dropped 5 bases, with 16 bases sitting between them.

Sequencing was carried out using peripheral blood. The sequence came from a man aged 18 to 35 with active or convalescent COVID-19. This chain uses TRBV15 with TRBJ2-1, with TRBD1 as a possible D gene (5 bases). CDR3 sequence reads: CATSVDQGTHNEQFF. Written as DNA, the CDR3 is TGTGCCACCAGCGTAGATCAGGGCACCCACAATGAGCAGTTCTTC.